This TCR beta chain emerged from a study of CD8+ T cells in alopecia areata. Germline V CDR1 and CDR2: DFQATT, SNEGSKA (reference sequence). This CDR3 region has 11 residues. Trimming left V 1 base short and J 7 bases short, with 8 bases between. Comment on this clone: Its antigen is undetermined.

Extracted from the samples, RNA was reverse transcribed into cDNA to serve as the sequencing template. The table came from immunoSEQ multiplex PCR; TCRdb's copy has only in-frame clones and leaves some out. Altogether 200,000 or so clones are present, roughly 60% being singletons, with the ten largest covering 5.5% to 6%. The treatment denotes: oral pan-JAK inhibitor, 5-10 mg twice daily. As part of sample collection, lesional scalp punch biopsies and peripheral blood were taken from alopecia areata patients. General observations from the study: Scalp lesions, especially in alopecia totalis/universalis, had higher clonality than normal scalp.

The chain couples TRBV20-1 to TRBJ2-7; D remains unclear. This material consisted of CD4+ T cells sorted from blood, taken at week 24, from a patient treated with tofacitinib. The receptor's source is a human donor with alopecia areata. CDR3 residues: CSARVGWEQYF. The CDR3, as DNA: TGCAGTGCTAGAGTCGGGTGGGAGCAGTACTTC.